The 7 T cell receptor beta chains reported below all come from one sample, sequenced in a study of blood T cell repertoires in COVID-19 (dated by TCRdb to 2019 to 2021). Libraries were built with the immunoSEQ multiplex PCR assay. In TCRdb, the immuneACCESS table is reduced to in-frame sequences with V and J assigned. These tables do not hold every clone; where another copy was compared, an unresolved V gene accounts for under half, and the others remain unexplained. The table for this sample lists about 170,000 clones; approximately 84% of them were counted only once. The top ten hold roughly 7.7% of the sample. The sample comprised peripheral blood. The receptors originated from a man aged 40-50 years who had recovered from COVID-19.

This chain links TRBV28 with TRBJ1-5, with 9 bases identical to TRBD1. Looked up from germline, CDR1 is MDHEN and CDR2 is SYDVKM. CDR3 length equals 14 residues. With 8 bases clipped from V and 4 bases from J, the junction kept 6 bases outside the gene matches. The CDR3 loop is CASQGQGSNQPQHF. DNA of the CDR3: TGTGCCAGCCAAGGACAGGGGTCTAATCAGCCCCAGCATTTT.

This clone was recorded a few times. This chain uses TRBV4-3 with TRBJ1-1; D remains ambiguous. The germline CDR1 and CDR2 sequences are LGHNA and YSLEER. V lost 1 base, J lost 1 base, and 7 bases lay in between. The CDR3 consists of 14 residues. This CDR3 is CASSQGARNTEAFF. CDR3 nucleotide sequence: TGCGCCAGCAGCCAAGGGGCGCGGAACACTGAAGCTTTCTTT.

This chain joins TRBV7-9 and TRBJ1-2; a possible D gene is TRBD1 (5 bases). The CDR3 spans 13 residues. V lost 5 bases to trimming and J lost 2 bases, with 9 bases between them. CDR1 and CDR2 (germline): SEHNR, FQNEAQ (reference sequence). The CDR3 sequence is CASSQEGNYGYTF. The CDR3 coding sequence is TGTGCCAGCAGCCAGGAGGGGAACTATGGCTACACCTTC.

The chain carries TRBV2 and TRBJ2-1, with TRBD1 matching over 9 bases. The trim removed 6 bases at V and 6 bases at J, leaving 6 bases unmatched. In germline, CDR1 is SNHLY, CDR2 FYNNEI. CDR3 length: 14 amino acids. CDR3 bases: TGTGCCAGCAGCTTACAGGGGGCGCGCAATGAGCAGTTCTTC. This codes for CASSLQGARNEQFF.

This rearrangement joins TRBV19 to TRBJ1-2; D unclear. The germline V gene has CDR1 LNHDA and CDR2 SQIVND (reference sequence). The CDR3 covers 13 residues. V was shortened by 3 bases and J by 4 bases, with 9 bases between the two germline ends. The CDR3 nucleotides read TGTGCCAGTAGTATTGAGGGTGCCTATGGCTACACCTTC. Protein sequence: CASSIEGAYGYTF.

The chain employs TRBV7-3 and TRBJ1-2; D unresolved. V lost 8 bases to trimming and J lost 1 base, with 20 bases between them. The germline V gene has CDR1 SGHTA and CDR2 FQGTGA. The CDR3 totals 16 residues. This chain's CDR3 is CASEGLMSGLNYGYTF. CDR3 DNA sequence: TGTGCCAGCGAAGGTCTTATGTCAGGACTTAACTATGGCTACACCTTC.

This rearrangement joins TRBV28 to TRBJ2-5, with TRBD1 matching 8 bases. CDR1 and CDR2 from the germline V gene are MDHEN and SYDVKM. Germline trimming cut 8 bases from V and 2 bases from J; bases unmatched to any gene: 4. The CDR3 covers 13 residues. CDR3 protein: CASVTGVQETQYF. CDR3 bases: TGTGCCAGCGTGACAGGGGTTCAAGAGACCCAGTACTTC.